This T cell receptor beta chain appears in the sequencing data of a study of a mutant IDH1 vaccine in newly diagnosed glioma. On the study more broadly: Treated patients comprised around 62% males and 37.5% females, mean age roughly 37 years. Previous treatment comprised radiotherapy, temozolomide, or both, mostly both.

Worth noting for this clone: Its matching antigen is unknown.

Study-level findings and limits: Immune responses induced by the vaccine were seen in 93.3% of patients, spanning multiple MHC alleles.

The CDR3 loop spans 17 amino acids. Germline-derived CDR1 and CDR2 are SGHVS and FQNEAQ. Trimming took off 3 bases at V and 0 bases at J, with 12 bases between the two ends. Time point meaning: week 5, during vaccination. Topical imiquimod was applied with each vaccine dose, which held 300 ug of mutant IDH1 20-mer peptide. Repertoires were generated with immunoSEQ multiplex PCR, while TCRdb's copy carries only in-frame clones and drops some. The sample shows tens of thousands of clones, around 83% of them seen only once. The TCR originated in a man aged 25-45 years with glioma. The chain combines TRBV7-8 with TRBJ2-6; possibly TRBD2 for D (5 bases). The sample consisted of PBMCs, taken from a glioma patient whose treatment included an IDH1 peptide vaccine. CDR3 DNA sequence: TGTGCCAGCAGCTTGCGGGCAGGCGCCTCTGGGGCCAACGTCCTGACTTTC. Encoded protein: CASSLRAGASGANVLTF.